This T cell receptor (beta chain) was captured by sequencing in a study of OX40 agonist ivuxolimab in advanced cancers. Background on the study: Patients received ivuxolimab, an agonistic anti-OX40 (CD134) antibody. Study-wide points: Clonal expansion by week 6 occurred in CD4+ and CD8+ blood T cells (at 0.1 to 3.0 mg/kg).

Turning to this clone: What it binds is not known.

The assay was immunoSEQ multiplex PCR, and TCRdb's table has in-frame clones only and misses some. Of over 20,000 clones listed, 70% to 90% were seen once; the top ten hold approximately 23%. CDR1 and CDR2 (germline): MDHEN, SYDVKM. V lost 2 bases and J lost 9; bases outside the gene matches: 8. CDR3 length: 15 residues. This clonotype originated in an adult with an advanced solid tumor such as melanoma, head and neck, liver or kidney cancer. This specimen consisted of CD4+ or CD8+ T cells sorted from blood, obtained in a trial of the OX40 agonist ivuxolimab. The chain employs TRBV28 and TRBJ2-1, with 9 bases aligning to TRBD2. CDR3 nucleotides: TGTGCCAGCAGTTTACAGCGGGAGGATGGTAGTGAGCAGTTCTTC. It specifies CASSLQREDGSEQFF.